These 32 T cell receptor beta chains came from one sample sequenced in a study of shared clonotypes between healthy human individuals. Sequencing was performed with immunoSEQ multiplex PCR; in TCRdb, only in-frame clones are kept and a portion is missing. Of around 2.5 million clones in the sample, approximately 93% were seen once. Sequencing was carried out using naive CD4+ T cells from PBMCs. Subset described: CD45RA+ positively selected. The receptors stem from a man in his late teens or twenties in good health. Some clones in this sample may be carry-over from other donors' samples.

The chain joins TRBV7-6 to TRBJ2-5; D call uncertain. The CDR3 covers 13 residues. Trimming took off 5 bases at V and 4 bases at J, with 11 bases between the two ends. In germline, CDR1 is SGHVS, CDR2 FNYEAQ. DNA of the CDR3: TGTGCCAGCAGCCCGGGTATGTTAGAGACCCAGTACTTC. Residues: CASSPGMLETQYF.

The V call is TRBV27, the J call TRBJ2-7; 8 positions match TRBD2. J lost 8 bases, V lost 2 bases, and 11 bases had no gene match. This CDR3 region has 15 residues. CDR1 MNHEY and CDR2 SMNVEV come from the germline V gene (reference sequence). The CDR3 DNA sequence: TGTGCCAGCAGTTTACGCCCTTCGGGGGGGGACAAGCAGTACTTC. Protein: CASSLRPSGGDKQYF.

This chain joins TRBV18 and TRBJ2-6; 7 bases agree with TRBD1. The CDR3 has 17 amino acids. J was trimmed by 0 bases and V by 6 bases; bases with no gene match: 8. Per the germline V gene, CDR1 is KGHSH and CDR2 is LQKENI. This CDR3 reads CASSYGTAFSGANVLTF. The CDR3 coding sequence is TGTGCCAGCTCGTACGGGACAGCCTTCTCTGGGGCCAACGTCCTGACTTTC.

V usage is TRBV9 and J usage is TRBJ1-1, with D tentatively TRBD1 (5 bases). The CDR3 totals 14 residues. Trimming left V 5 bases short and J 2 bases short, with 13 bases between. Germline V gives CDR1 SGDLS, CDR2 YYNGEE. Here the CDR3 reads CASRPETANTEAFF. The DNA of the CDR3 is TGTGCCAGCAGGCCGGAGACAGCAAACACTGAAGCTTTCTTT.

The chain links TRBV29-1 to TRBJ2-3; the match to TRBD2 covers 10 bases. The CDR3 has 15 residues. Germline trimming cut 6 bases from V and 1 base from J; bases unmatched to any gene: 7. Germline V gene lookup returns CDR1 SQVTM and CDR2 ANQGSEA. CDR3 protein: CSVKGLAEGTDTQYF. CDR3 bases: TGCAGCGTCAAAGGACTAGCGGAAGGCACAGATACGCAGTATTTT.

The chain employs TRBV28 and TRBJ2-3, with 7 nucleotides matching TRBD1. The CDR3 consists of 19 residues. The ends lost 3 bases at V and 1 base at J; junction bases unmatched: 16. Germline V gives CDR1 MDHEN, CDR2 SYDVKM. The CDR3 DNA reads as TGTGCCAGCAGTTTTATAGTTTGGTCCAAAACAGGGGGCACAGATACGCAGTATTTT. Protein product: CASSFIVWSKTGGTDTQYF.

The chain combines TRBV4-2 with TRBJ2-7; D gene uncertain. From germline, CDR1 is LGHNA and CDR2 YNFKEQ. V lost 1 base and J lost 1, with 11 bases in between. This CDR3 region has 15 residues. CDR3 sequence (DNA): TGTGCCAGCAGCCAAGGAGCTCTTATTTCCTACGAGCAGTACTTC. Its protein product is CASSQGALISYEQYF.

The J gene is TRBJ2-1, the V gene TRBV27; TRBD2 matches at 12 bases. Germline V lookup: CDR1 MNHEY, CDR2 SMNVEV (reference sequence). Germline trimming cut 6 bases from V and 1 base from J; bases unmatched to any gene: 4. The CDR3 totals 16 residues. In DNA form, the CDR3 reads TGTGCCAGCAGCGTCCTAGCGGGAGGGTCCTACAATGAGCAGTTCTTC. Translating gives CASSVLAGGSYNEQFF.

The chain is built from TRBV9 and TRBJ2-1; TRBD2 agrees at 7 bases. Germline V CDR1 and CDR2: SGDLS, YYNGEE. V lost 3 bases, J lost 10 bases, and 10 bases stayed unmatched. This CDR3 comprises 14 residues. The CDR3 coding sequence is TGTGCCAGCAGCGCACTAGCGACTTGGGGGGAGCAGTTCTTC. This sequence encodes CASSALATWGEQFF.

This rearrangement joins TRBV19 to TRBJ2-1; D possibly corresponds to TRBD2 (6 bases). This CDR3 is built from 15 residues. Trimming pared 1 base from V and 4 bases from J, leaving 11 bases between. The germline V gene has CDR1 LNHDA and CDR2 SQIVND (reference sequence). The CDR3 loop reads CASSIVLASYNEQFF. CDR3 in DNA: TGTGCCAGTAGTATAGTCCTAGCGTCGTACAATGAGCAGTTCTTC.

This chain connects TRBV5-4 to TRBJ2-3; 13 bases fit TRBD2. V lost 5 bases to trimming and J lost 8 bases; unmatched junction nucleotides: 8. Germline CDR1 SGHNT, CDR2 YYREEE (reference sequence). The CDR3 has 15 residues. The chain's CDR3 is CASRPTSGRAVTQYF. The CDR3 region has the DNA TGTGCCAGCAGGCCCACTAGCGGGAGGGCTGTTACGCAGTATTTT. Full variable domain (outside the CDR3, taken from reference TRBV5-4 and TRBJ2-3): ETGVTQSPTHLIKTRGQQVTLRCSSQSGHNTVSWYQQALGQGPQFIFQYYREEENGRGNFPPRFSGLQFPNYSSELNVNALELDDSALYLCASRPTSGRAVTQYFGPGTRLTVL.

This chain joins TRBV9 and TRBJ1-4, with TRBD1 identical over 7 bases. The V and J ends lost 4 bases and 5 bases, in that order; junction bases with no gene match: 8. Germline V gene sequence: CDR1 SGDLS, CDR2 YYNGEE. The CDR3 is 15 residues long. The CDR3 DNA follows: TGTGCCAGCAGCCAAAAGACAGGGCTAAATGAAAAACTGTTTTTT. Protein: CASSQKTGLNEKLFF.

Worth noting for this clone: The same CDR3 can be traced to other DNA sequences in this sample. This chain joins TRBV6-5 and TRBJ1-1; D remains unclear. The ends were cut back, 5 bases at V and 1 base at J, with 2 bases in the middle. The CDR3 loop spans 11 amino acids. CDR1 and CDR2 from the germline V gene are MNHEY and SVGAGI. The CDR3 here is CASSKNTEAFF. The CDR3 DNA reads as TGTGCCAGCAGTAAGAACACTGAAGCTTTCTTT.

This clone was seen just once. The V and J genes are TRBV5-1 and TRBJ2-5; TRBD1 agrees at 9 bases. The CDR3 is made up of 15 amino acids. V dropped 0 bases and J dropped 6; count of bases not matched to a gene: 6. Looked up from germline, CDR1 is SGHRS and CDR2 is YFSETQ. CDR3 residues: CASSLETGGLKTQYF. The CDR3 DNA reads TGCGCCAGCAGCTTGGAGACAGGGGGTCTGAAGACCCAGTACTTC.

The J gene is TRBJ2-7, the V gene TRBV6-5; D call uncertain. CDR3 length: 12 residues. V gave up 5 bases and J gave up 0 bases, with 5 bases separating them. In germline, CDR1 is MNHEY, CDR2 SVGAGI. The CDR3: CASSGNSYEQYF. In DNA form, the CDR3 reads TGTGCCAGCAGTGGGAACTCCTACGAGCAGTACTTC.

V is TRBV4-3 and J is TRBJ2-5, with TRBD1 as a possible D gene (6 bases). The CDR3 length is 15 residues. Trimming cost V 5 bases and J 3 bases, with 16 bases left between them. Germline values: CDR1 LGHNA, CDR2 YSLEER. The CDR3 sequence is CASSARGADEETQYF. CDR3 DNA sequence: TGCGCCAGCAGCGCCAGGGGCGCGGATGAAGAGACCCAGTACTTC.

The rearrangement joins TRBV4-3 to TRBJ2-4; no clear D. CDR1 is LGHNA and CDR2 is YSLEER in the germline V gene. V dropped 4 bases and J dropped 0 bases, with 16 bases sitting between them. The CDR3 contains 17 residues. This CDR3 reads CASSPYGTVQAKNIQYF. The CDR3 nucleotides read TGCGCCAGCAGCCCCTACGGAACAGTTCAAGCCAAAAACATTCAGTACTTC.

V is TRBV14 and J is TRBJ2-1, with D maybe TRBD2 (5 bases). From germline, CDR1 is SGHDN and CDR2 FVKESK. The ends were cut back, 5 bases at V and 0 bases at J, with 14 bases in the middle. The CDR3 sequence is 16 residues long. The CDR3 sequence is CASSVRRGSSYNEQFF. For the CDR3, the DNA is TGTGCCAGCAGCGTACGACGGGGAAGCTCCTACAATGAGCAGTTCTTC. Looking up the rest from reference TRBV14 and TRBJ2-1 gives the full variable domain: EAGVTQFPSHSVIEKGQTVTLRCDPISGHDNLYWYRRVMGKEIKFLLHFVKESKQDESGMPNNRFLAERTGGTYSTLKVQPAELEDSGVYFCASSVRRGSSYNEQFFGPGTRLTVL.

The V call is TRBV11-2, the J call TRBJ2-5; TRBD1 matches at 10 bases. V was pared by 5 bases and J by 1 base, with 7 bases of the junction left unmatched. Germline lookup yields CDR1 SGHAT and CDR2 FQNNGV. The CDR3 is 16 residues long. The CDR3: CASSTYRDRGQETQYF. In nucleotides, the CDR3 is TGTGCCAGCAGCACATACCGGGACAGGGGCCAAGAGACCCAGTACTTC.

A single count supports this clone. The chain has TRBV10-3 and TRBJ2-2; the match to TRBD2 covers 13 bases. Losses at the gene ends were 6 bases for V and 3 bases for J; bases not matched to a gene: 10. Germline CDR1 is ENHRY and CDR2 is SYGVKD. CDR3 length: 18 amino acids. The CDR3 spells CAISTGLAGFRDTGELFF. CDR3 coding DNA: TGTGCCATCAGCACGGGACTAGCGGGATTTAGGGACACCGGGGAGCTGTTTTTT.

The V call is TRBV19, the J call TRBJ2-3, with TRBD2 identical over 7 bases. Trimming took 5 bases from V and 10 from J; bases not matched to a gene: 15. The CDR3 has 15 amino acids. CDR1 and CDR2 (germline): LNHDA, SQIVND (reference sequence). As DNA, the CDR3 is TGTGCCAGTAGTCGAGCGGGACCTGCCCTGGTGGCGCAGTATTTT. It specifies CASSRAGPALVAQYF. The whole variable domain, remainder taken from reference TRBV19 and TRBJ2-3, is DGGITQSPKYLFRKEGQNVTLSCEQNLNHDAMYWYRQDPGQGLRLIYYSQIVNDFQKGDIAEGYSVSREKKESFPLTVTSAQKNPTAFYLCASSRAGPALVAQYFGPGTRLTVL.

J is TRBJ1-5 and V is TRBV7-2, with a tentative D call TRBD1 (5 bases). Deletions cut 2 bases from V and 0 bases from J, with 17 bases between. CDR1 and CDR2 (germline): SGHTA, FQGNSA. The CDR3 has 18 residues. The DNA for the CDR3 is TGTGCCAGCAGCTTAAGGCCCAGGGCTCTGGGTAGCAATCAGCCCCAGCATTTT. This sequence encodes CASSLRPRALGSNQPQHF.

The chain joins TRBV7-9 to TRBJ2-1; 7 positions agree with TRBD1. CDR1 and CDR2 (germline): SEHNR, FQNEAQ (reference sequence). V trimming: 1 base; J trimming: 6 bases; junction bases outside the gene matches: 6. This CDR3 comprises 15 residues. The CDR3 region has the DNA TGTGCCAGCAGCTTAGTTTGGTCAGGGGGCAATGAGCAGTTCTTC. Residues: CASSLVWSGGNEQFF. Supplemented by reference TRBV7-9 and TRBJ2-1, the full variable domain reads DTGVSQNPRHKITKRGQNVTFRCDPISEHNRLYWYRQTLGQGPEFLTYFQNEAQLEKSRLLSDRFSAERPKGSFSTLEIQRTEQGDSAMYLCASSLVWSGGNEQFFGPGTRLTVL.

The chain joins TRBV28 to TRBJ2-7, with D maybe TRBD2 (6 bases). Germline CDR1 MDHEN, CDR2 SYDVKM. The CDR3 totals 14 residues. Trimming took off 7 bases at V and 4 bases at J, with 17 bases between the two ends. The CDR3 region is CASTSGGPLYEQYF. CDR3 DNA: TGTGCCAGCACCTCCGGAGGGCCCTTATACGAGCAGTACTTC.

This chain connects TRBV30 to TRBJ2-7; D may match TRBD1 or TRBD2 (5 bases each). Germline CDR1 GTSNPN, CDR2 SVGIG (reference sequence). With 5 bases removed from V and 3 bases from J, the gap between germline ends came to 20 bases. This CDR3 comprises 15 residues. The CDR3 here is CAWGGRGRVYYEQYF. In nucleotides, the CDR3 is TGTGCCTGGGGGGGACGCGGCAGGGTGTACTACGAGCAGTACTTC.

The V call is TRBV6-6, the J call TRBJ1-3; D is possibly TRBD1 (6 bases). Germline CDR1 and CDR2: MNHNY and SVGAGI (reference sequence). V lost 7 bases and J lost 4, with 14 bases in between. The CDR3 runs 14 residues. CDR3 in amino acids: CASTITGLGNTIYF. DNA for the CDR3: TGTGCCAGCACCATAACAGGGCTAGGAAACACCATATATTTT.

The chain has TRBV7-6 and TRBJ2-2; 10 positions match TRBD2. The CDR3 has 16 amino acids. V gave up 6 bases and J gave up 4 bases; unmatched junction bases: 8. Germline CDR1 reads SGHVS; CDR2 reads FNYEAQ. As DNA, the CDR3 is TGTGCCAGCAGTCTAGAGCGGGAGGGATCCACCGGGGAGCTGTTTTTT. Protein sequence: CASSLEREGSTGELFF.

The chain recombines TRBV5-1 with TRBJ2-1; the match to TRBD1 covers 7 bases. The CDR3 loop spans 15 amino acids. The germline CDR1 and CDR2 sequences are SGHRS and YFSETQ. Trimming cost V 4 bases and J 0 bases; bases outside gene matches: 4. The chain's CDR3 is CASSGTANSYNEQFF. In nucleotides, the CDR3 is TGCGCCAGCAGCGGGACAGCCAACTCCTACAATGAGCAGTTCTTC.

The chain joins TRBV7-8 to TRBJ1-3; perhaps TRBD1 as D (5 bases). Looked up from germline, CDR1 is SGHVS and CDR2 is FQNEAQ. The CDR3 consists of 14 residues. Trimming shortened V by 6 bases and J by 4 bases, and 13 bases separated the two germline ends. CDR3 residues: CASRGGSHGNTIYF. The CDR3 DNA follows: TGTGCCAGCAGGGGGGGTTCGCACGGAAACACCATATATTTT. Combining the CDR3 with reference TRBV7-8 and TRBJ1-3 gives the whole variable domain GAGVSQSPRYKVAKRGQDVALRCDPISGHVSLFWYQQALGQGPEFLTYFQNEAQLDKSGLPSDRFFAERPEGSVSTLKIQRTQQEDSAVYLCASRGGSHGNTIYFGEGSWLTVV.

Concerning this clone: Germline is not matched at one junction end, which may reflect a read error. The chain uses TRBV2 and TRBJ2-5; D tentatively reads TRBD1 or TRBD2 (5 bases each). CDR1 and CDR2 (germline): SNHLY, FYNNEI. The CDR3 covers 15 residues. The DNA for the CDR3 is TGTGCCAGCAGAGAAGGGGACGCTAACCAAGAGACCCAGTACTTC. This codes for CASREGDANQETQYF.

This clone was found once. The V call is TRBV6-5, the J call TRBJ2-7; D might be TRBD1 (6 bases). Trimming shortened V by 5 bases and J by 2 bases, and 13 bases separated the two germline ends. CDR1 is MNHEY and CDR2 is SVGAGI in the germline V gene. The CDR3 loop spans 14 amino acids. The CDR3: CASSSGTWTYEQYF. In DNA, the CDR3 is TGTGCCAGCAGTAGTGGGACATGGACCTACGAGCAGTACTTC.

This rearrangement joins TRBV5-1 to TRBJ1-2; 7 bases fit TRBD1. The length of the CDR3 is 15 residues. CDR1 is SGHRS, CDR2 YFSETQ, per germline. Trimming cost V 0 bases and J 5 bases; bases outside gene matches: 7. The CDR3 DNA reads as TGCGCCAGCAGCTTGGGAGGGACAGCGACATATGGCTACACCTTC. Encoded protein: CASSLGGTATYGYTF.